Shown below are 4 T cell receptor beta chains from a single sample sequenced in a study of shared clonotypes between healthy human individuals. Produced via immunoSEQ multiplex PCR; TCRdb's table is partial and in-frame only. The data hold 2.5 million or so clones, with roughly 92% observed a single time. Sequenced: naive CD4+ T cells sorted from blood. Subset described: CD45RA+ positively selected. The receptors come from a man younger than 30 in good health.

This sequence joins TRBV18 and TRBJ1-4; TRBD1 matches at 10 bases. V trimming: 4 bases; J trimming: 7 bases; junction bases outside the gene matches: 6. The V gene's germline CDR1 is KGHSH and CDR2 LQKENI. The CDR3 covers 15 residues. The CDR3 spells CASSLLDRGSEKLFF. The CDR3 nucleotides read TGTGCCAGCTCACTCCTGGACAGGGGGTCTGAAAAACTGTTTTTT.

This chain uses TRBV30 with TRBJ1-1, with a tentative D call TRBD1 (6 bases). Trimming left V 4 bases short and J 6 bases short, with 12 bases between. Germline V lookup: CDR1 GTSNPN, CDR2 SVGIG (reference sequence). This CDR3 contains 12 residues. DNA for the CDR3: TGTGCCTGGACCAAGGGGGTCCCTGAAGCTTTCTTT. Protein: CAWTKGVPEAFF.

This chain connects TRBV19 to TRBJ2-2; no definite D call. In germline, CDR1 is LNHDA, CDR2 SQIVND (reference sequence). Between the trimmed V and J ends, which lost 6 bases and 8 bases, there was a span of 13 bases. This CDR3 spans 13 amino acids. The CDR3: CASSQLVGGELFF. As DNA, the CDR3 is TGTGCCAGTAGCCAACTGGTTGGTGGGGAGCTGTTTTTT.

This chain connects TRBV21-1 to TRBJ2-1; TRBD2, the table's D call, lacks a check against the DNA. TRBV21-1 is labeled a pseudogene. The CDR3 totals 16 residues. The CDR3 is CASSIPGLAGVNEQFF. The CDR3 nucleotides read TGTGCCAGCAGCATCCCGGGACTAGCGGGAGTAAATGAGCAGTTCTTC.